The 8 T cell receptor beta chains below come from one sample, sequenced in a study of T cells in Graves' hyperthyroidism and ophthalmopathy (dated by TCRdb to the late 2010s). The library was built by means of multiplex PCR. Reads for this sample came from an Illumina HiSeq 2000. The TCR beta CDR3 regions were amplified from RNA transcripts. The first round of RT-PCR for the TCR CDR3 was performed with the HTBI primer set and the Qiagen OneStep RT-PCR kit. TCRdb redid the processing of the public reads, applying fastp at Q25 and MiXCR, and retained in-frame beta chains. Rows are unified per CDR3 protein, each entry keeping the most common DNA and genes. The sample has approximately 210,000 distinct CDR3 sequences on record, more than 15% of them singletons. Approximately 50% of the sample is held by the ten biggest clonotypes. Sequencing was carried out using blood. These receptors originate from a man aged 50 to 59 with Graves' hyperthyroidism.

At least ten counts were recorded for this clonotype. The rearrangement uses TRBV4-3 and TRBJ2-7; tentative D call: TRBD2 (5 bases). The CDR3 is made up of 15 amino acids. Trimming cost V 0 bases and J 3 bases, with 12 bases left between them. The germline CDR1 and CDR2 sequences are LGHNA and YSLEER. The DNA for the CDR3 is TGCGCCAGCAGCCAAGACACGGGAATCCTCTACGAGCAGTACTTC. Its translation: CASSQDTGILYEQYF.

This clonotype has a handful of counts. The rearrangement uses TRBV5-4 and TRBJ1-5; maybe TRBD1 (5 bases). CDR3 length: 14 amino acids. The V end lost 2 bases, the J end lost 3 bases, and 9 bases lay between the germline ends. Germline CDR1 is SGHNT and CDR2 is YYREEE (reference sequence). DNA of the CDR3: TGTGCCAGCAGCTTCGGGGGGGTCAATCAGCCCCAGCATTTT. Translating gives CASSFGGVNQPQHF.

This clonotype was recorded many times. The chain is built from TRBV7-8 and TRBJ2-7; D gene ambiguous. The CDR3 is 11 residues long. Trimming stripped 5 bases from V and 4 bases from J, with 6 bases between. The V gene's germline CDR1 is SGHVS and CDR2 FQNEAQ. The CDR3 protein is CASSNQYEQYF. For the CDR3, the DNA is TGTGCCAGCAGCAATCAGTACGAGCAGTACTTC.

Only a few counts were recorded for this clonotype. The chain employs TRBV7-9 and TRBJ2-3; D perhaps matches TRBD1 (5 bases). V was cut by 11 bases and J by 0 bases, with 12 bases left in between. Per the germline V gene, CDR1 is SEHNR and CDR2 is FQNEAQ (reference sequence). The CDR3 runs 13 residues. The CDR3: CASTRASTDTQYF. Written as DNA, the CDR3 is TGTGCCTCCACCAGGGCTAGCACAGATACGCAGTATTTT.

This clonotype occurred many times. The chain is built from TRBV7-2 and TRBJ2-3, with D uncertain. Germline CDR1 is SGHTA and CDR2 is FQGNSA. The CDR3 spans 15 residues. V lost 2 bases to trimming and J lost 1 base, with 10 bases between them. The CDR3 loop reads CASSLWVVGTDTQYF. In nucleotides, the CDR3 is TGTGCCAGCAGCTTATGGGTGGTTGGCACAGATACGCAGTATTTT.

This chain uses TRBV6-5 with TRBJ2-7; TRBD2 agrees at 10 bases. Losses at the gene ends were 0 bases for V and 6 bases for J; bases not matched to a gene: 11. The CDR3 runs to 17 residues. CDR1 and CDR2 (germline): MNHEY, SVGAGI. The CDR3 here is CASSYSIGTSVWSEQYF. In DNA form, the CDR3 reads TGTGCCAGCAGTTACTCGATTGGGACTAGCGTTTGGTCCGAGCAGTACTTC.

This clonotype was seen ten or more times. The chain is built from TRBV5-1 and TRBJ2-5; D not resolved. The V gene's germline CDR1 is SGHRS and CDR2 YFSETQ. V dropped 1 base and J dropped 2 bases, with 6 bases sitting between them. The CDR3 spans 13 residues. This chain's CDR3 is CASSLTRQETQYF. The CDR3 DNA follows: TGCGCCAGCAGCTTGACCAGACAAGAGACCCAGTACTTC.

This sequence joins TRBV15 and TRBJ1-6; a possible D gene is TRBD1 (6 bases). CDR1 is LNHNV, CDR2 YYDKDF, per germline (reference sequence). CDR3 length equals 16 residues. Trimming shortened V by 0 bases and J by 14 bases, and 20 bases separated the two germline ends. The CDR3 DNA sequence: TGTGCCACCAGCAGAGATCAGAGGGGGAGGATGGGGACCCTCCACTTT. This gives the protein CATSRDQRGRMGTLHF.